This T cell receptor (beta chain) was sequenced during a study of beta chain features in type 1 diabetes. CDR1 is MDHEN, CDR2 SYDVKM, per germline. The CDR3 has 15 amino acids. With 6 bases clipped from V and 8 bases from J, the junction kept 13 bases outside the gene matches. As regards this clone: Its antigen is not known.

The study, taken as a whole, reports: Shorter TCRB CDR3s, moderately but significantly so, were found in Type 1 diabetes patients in all four CD4+ subsets. Type 1 diabetes patients had fewer VDJ junction insertions and more deletions. Naive, central memory and Treg TCRB repertoires appeared more alike in patients than in healthy donors.

Of the isolated RNA, all was reverse transcribed, and so the sequenced material was expressed TCRB transcripts. The method was immunoSEQ multiplex PCR; TCRdb's version includes in-frame clones alone and lacks a portion of them. The sample lists fewer than 25,000 clones, around 46% occurring once. A sort by CD45RO/CCR7/CD25/CD127/CD95/CD27 yielded CD4+ naive, central memory, regulatory and stem cell-like memory cells. The chain couples TRBV28 to TRBJ2-4; 7 nucleotides align to TRBD1. The source is a man younger than 35 in good health. Input material: stem cell memory CD4+ T cells from blood. The CDR3 DNA sequence: TGTGCCAGCAGCCCGACAGGGACGTTAAGAGACATTCAGTACTTC. Translating it yields CASSPTGTLRDIQYF.